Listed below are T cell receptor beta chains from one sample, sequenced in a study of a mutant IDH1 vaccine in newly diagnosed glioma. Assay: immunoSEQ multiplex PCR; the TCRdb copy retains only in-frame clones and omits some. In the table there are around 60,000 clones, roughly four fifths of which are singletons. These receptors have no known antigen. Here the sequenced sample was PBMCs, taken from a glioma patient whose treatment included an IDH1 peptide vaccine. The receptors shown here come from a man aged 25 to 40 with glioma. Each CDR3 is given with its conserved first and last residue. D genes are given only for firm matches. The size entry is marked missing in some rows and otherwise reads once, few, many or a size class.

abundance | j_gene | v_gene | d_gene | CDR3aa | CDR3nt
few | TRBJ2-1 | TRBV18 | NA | CASSPEYKGAMSPDNEQFF | TGTGCCAGCTCACCAGAGTATAAGGGAGCGATGAGCCCCGACAATGAGCAGTTCTTC
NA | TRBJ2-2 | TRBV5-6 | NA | CASSLFVGISGELFF | TGTGCCAGCAGCTTGTTTGTGGGGATATCCGGGGAGCTGTTTTTT
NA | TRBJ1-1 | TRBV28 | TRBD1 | CASSSGKAGGRGIMNTEAFF | TGTGCCAGCAGTTCCGGTAAGGCAGGGGGCCGAGGAATAATGAACACTGAAGCTTTCTTT
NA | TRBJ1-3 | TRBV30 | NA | CAWSVNGNTIYF | TGTGCCTGGAGTGTAAATGGAAACACCATATATTTT
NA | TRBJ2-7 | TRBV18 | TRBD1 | CASSPGQVPYEQYF | TGTGCCAGCTCACCGGGACAGGTTCCCTACGAGCAGTACTTC
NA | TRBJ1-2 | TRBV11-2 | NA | CASSLVDRHYGYTF | TGTGCCAGCAGCTTAGTGGACCGCCACTATGGCTACACCTTC
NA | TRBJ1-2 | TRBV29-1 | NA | CSVEAQGSNYYGYTF | TGCAGCGTTGAAGCCCAAGGCAGTAACTACTATGGCTACACCTTC
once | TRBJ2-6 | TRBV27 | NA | CASRTRPKGHSGANVLTF | TGTGCCAGCAGGACTCGGCCAAAAGGGCACTCTGGGGCCAACGTCCTGACTTTC
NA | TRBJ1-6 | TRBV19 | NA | CASSSRVGNSPLHF | TGTGCCAGTAGTTCTAGGGTCGGTAATTCACCCCTCCACTTT
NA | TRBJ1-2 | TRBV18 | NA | CASSPRTNYGYTF | TGTGCCAGCTCACCTAGAACTAACTATGGCTACACCTTC
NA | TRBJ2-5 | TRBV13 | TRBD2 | CASSLLTSGGPGETQYF | TGTGCCAGCAGCTTGTTGACTAGCGGGGGCCCGGGAGAGACCCAGTACTTC
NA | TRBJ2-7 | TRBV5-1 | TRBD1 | CASSLVAGTGRKHYEQYF | TGCGCCAGCAGCTTGGTCGCGGGGACAGGGCGAAAACACTACGAGCAGTACTTC
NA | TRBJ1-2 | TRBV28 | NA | CAISLTGIYGYTF | TGTGCCATCTCCCTTACAGGGATCTATGGCTACACCTTC
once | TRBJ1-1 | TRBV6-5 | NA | CASSYDRGSNTEAFF | TGTGCCAGCAGTTACGACCGGGGGAGTAACACTGAAGCTTTCTTT
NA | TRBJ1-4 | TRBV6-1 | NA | CASSKGGGSPGLTNEKLFF | TGTGCCAGCAGTAAAGGGGGGGGTTCTCCTGGGTTGACTAATGAAAAACTGTTTTTT
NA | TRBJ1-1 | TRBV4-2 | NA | CASSQDGREPEAFF | TGTGCCAGCAGCCAAGATGGGAGGGAGCCTGAAGCTTTCTTT
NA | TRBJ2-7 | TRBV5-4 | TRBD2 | CASSFPGGANEQYF | TGTGCCAGCAGCTTCCCCGGGGGGGCCAACGAGCAGTACTTC
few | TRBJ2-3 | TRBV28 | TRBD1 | CASSLVIGQGTDTQYF | TGTGCCAGCAGTTTAGTAATTGGACAGGGCACAGATACGCAGTATTTT
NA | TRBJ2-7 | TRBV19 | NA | CASSISRGAYEQYF | TGTGCCAGTAGTATCTCACGGGGGGCTTACGAGCAGTACTTC
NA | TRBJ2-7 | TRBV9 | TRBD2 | CASSVGLAGRTYEQYF | TGTGCCAGCAGCGTAGGACTAGCGGGGAGAACCTACGAGCAGTACTTC
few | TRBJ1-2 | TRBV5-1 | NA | CASSLIGQEEGAGYTF | TGCGCCAGCAGCTTGATAGGGCAGGAAGAAGGAGCTGGCTACACCTTC
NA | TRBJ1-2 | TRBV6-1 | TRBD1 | CASSLTGGGDYGYTF | TGTGCCAGCAGTCTTACAGGGGGTGGTGACTATGGCTACACCTTC
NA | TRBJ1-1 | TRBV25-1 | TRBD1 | CASSETGGAWNTEAFF | TGTGCCAGCAGTGAAACAGGGGGCGCTTGGAACACTGAAGCTTTCTTT
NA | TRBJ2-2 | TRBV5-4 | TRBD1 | CATVVGQGAGTGELFF | TGTGCCACTGTGGTCGGACAGGGGGCCGGCACCGGGGAGCTGTTTTTT
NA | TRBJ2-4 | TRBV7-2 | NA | CASSLGTQQYF | TGTGCCAGCAGCTTAGGGACTCAGCAGTACTTC
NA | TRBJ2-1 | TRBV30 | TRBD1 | CARKTGGSYNEQFF | TGTGCCCGAAAAACAGGGGGCTCCTACAATGAGCAGTTCTTC
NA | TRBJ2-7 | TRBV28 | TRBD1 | CASRELGQAYEQYF | TGTGCCAGCAGAGAACTAGGACAGGCCTACGAGCAGTACTTC